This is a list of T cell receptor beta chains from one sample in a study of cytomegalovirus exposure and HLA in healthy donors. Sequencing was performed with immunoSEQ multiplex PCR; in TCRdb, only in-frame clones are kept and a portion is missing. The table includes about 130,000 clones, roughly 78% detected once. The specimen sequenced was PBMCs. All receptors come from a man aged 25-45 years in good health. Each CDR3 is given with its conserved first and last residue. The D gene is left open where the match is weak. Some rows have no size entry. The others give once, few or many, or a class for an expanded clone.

CASSLGAAQETQYF	TGTGCCAGCAGCTTAGGGGCAGCCCAAGAGACCCAGTACTTC	TRBJ2-5	NA	NA	TRBV7-6
CAWTPGTSVYNEQFF	TGTGCCTGGACCCCCGGGACTAGCGTCTACAATGAGCAGTTCTTC	TRBJ2-1	NA	TRBD2	TRBV30
CASSPGGTGDVSGANVLTF	TGTGCCAGCAGCCCCGGCGGGACAGGGGACGTATCTGGGGCCAACGTCCTGACTTTC	TRBJ2-6	NA	TRBD1	TRBV28
CASRAGASGHTDTQYF	TGCGCCAGCAGGGCGGGGGCTAGCGGACACACAGATACGCAGTATTTT	TRBJ2-3	once	NA	TRBV5-1
CATSRDPQGGNEQFF	TGTGCCACCAGCAGAGATCCACAGGGTGGCAATGAGCAGTTCTTC	TRBJ2-1	once	NA	TRBV15
CAGSGTGFSSNTEAFF	TGTGCCGGCTCCGGGACAGGGTTCTCCTCGAACACTGAAGCTTTCTTT	TRBJ1-1	NA	TRBD1	TRBV9
CASSQEALALYEQYF	TGCGCCAGCAGCCAAGAGGCTCTAGCCCTCTACGAGCAGTACTTC	TRBJ2-7	few	NA	TRBV4-1
CASSSPAGGTYNEQFF	TGTGCCAGCAGTTCCCCCGCGGGAGGAACCTACAATGAGCAGTTCTTC	TRBJ2-1	NA	TRBD2	TRBV27
CASSSPGISQIPMNTEAFF	TGTGCCAGCAGCTCCCCGGGGATATCACAGATTCCCATGAACACTGAAGCTTTCTTT	TRBJ1-1	NA	NA	TRBV5-6
CASLTGGRGVGYTF	TGTGCCAGCCTAACGGGGGGGCGGGGCGTTGGCTACACCTTC	TRBJ1-2	NA	NA	TRBV28
CASSPRGSGSSYNEQFF	TGTGCCAGCAGCCCCCGGGGTAGCGGGAGCTCCTACAATGAGCAGTTCTTC	TRBJ2-1	NA	TRBD2	TRBV7-9
CASSQEGRGATQYF	TGCGCCAGCAGCCAAGAAGGGAGGGGTGCGACCCAGTACTTC	TRBJ2-5	NA	TRBD2	TRBV4-1
CASSPDQGAVYEQYF	TGTGCCAGCAGCCCAGACCAAGGGGCGGTCTACGAGCAGTACTTC	TRBJ2-7	NA	NA	TRBV7-9
CASSSAGGSRAYEQYF	TGTGCCAGTAGTAGTGCGGGCGGATCGCGGGCCTACGAGCAGTACTTC	TRBJ2-7	once	NA	TRBV19
CASSDPPVAGLNEQFF	TGTGCCAGCAGTGATCCTCCGGTAGCGGGATTGAATGAGCAGTTCTTC	TRBJ2-1	NA	TRBD2	TRBV6-1
CASTLGVGANEQFF	TGTGCCAGCACCCTAGGGGTAGGCGCCAATGAGCAGTTCTTC	TRBJ2-1	few	NA	TRBV7-8
CASSTPGQGLVIQYF	TGTGCCAGCAGTACGCCGGGACAGGGGTTGGTCATTCAGTACTTC	TRBJ2-4	NA	TRBD1	TRBV28
CASSLGTDNSPLHF	TGTGCCAGCAGCTTAGGGACAGATAATTCACCCCTCCACTTT	TRBJ1-6	NA	NA	TRBV11-2
CASRQGQEAFF	TGTGCTAGCCGACAGGGACAGGAAGCTTTCTTT	TRBJ1-1	NA	TRBD1	TRBV5-4
CASSQEHPLAGGWDWADTQYF	TGCGCCAGCAGCCAAGAACACCCACTAGCGGGAGGGTGGGATTGGGCAGATACGCAGTATTTT	TRBJ2-3	NA	TRBD2	TRBV4-1
CSSSLGAGPNTGELFF	TGTTCCAGCAGCTTAGGGGCGGGACCGAACACCGGGGAGCTGTTTTTT	TRBJ2-2	NA	NA	TRBV7-9
CAISLEGLAFGELFF	TGTGCCATCAGTTTAGAGGGACTAGCGTTCGGGGAGCTGTTTTTT	TRBJ2-2	NA	TRBD2	TRBV10-3
CASSLVNGPYNEQFF	TGTGCCAGCAGCTTAGTGAATGGCCCCTACAATGAGCAGTTCTTC	TRBJ2-1	NA	NA	TRBV7-7
CASSVAGEIDEQFF	TGTGCCAGCAGTGTGGCAGGGGAGATCGATGAGCAGTTCTTC	TRBJ2-1	NA	NA	TRBV2
CASSSGRAGTQYF	TGTGCCAGCAGTAGCGGGAGGGCCGGTACGCAGTATTTT	TRBJ2-3	NA	TRBD2	TRBV28
CASSLIAGTRVMVHEQFF	TGTGCCAGCAGCTTAATAGCGGGAACACGAGTGATGGTGCATGAGCAGTTCTTC	TRBJ2-1	once	TRBD2	TRBV7-2
CAWGQTGLRVNQPQHF	TGTGCCTGGGGCCAGACGGGACTGCGGGTCAATCAGCCCCAGCATTTT	TRBJ1-5	NA	NA	TRBV30
CASSFSGNTIYF	TGTGCCAGCAGCTTTAGCGGGAACACCATATATTTT	TRBJ1-3	NA	NA	TRBV7-9
CASSAASGEGETQYF	TGTGCCAGCAGCGCCGCTAGCGGGGAAGGGGAGACCCAGTACTTC	TRBJ2-5	NA	TRBD2	TRBV9
CASIRGDQETQYF	TGTGCCAGCATTCGGGGGGATCAAGAGACCCAGTACTTC	TRBJ2-5	NA	TRBD2	TRBV11-2
CASRALAGGHYEQYF	TGTGCCAGCAGGGCACTAGCGGGCGGCCACTACGAGCAGTACTTC	TRBJ2-7	NA	TRBD2	TRBV6-1
CAWSVGTGLYGYTF	TGTGCCTGGAGTGTTGGGACAGGGCTCTATGGCTACACCTTC	TRBJ1-2	few	TRBD1	TRBV30
CASSLAGGSDGELFF	TGCGCCAGCAGCTTGGCAGGGGGCAGTGACGGGGAGCTGTTTTTT	TRBJ2-2	NA	TRBD1	TRBV5-1
CASSQGSARETQYF	TGTGCCAGCAGCCAGGGGAGCGCTCGAGAGACCCAGTACTTC	TRBJ2-5	NA	NA	TRBV7-9
CASSSQGAGYGYTF	TGTGCCAGCAGTTCGCAGGGGGCGGGCTATGGCTACACCTTC	TRBJ1-2	NA	TRBD1	TRBV28
CASSPRRVGDGYTF	TGTGCCAGCTCACCACGCAGGGTAGGCGATGGCTACACCTTC	TRBJ1-2	NA	NA	TRBV18
CASSPGHEAFF	TGTGCCAGCAGTCCGGGACACGAAGCTTTCTTT	TRBJ1-1	NA	NA	TRBV6-5
CSVEGDTAEQYF	TGCAGCGTTGAGGGGGACACTGCCGAGCAGTACTTC	TRBJ2-7	NA	NA	TRBV29-1
CAWKAGDGLGTIYF	TGTGCCTGGAAGGCAGGGGATGGTCTCGGCACCATATATTTT	TRBJ1-3	NA	NA	TRBV30
CASKSGLAGIGTDTQYF	TGTGCCAGCAAGTCGGGACTAGCGGGAATAGGAACAGATACGCAGTATTTT	TRBJ2-3	NA	TRBD2	TRBV5-4
CASSLDSQDTEAFF	TGTGCCAGCAGTTTGGACAGCCAAGACACTGAAGCTTTCTTT	TRBJ1-1	few	NA	TRBV6-5